This T cell receptor (beta chain) came from a study of shared clonotypes between healthy human individuals. About the study: Three CD4 naive, three CD4 memory, two CD8 naive and one CD8 memory plate were used per donor.

HIV-negative, healthy adults without recent acute infections or vaccinations were the donors. Genomic DNA of every subset was divided equally among multiple immunoSEQ plates. In the study's own analysis: ImmunoSEQ supplied junction-only sequences lacking quality scores, so filtering was different. Repertoires were generated with immunoSEQ multiplex PCR, while TCRdb's copy carries only in-frame clones and drops some. For V, J and clone size, that table is used; D and trimming come from the DNA. Of over a million clones listed, 65% to 75% are singletons. In its sample, this clone was seen once. Germline lookup yields CDR1 GTSNPN and CDR2 SVGIG (reference sequence). V gave up 4 bases and J gave up 8 bases, with 20 bases separating them. The CDR3 has 14 amino acids.

Sequencing used memory CD4+ T cells sorted from blood. The subset was: CD45RA-negative fraction. This clonotype was sampled from a man between 18 and 29 years old in good health. The rearrangement links TRBV30 to TRBJ1-2, with no clear D. CDR3 bases: TGTGCCTGGATTGAACCCTTGGGAGTAAGGGGCTACACCTTC. Encoded protein: CAWIEPLGVRGYTF.